The rows below give T cell receptor beta chains drawn from one sample of a study of regulatory T cells in long-lasting Graves disease. TCRdb redid the calling of the multiplex PCR reads with MiXCR, one entry per CDR3 protein. The sample contains 310,000 or so distinct CDR3 sequences, 22% of which appear only once. The sequencing here drew on peripheral blood mononuclear cells (PBMCs), taken when the disease was refractory, from a patient treated with antithyroid drugs. These receptors all stem from a female donor with Graves disease. Each CDR3 is given with its conserved first and last residue. Each record gives: J gene, D gene, clone size, V gene, CDR3 DNA, CDR3 protein. D genes are given only for firm matches. Clone size is not always given. Where it is, it says once, few, many or a class for expanded clones.

j_call: TRBJ2-2; d_call: NA; clone_size: many; v_call: TRBV2; cdr3_nt: TGTGCCAGCAGTGCGAGGGGCTTAGCGAACACCGGGGAGCTGTTTTTT; cdr3_aa: CASSARGLANTGELFF
j_call: TRBJ2-5; d_call: TRBD2; clone_size: NA; v_call: TRBV20-1; cdr3_nt: TGCAGTGCTACTCGACCGGGACTAGCGGGAGGGCACGAGGCCCAGTACTTC; cdr3_aa: CSATRPGLAGGHEAQYF
j_call: TRBJ2-2; d_call: TRBD1; clone_size: few; v_call: TRBV7-9; cdr3_nt: TGTGCCAGCAGCCAGGCAACAGGGGGCGTATTAACCGGGGAGCTGTTTTTT; cdr3_aa: CASSQATGGVLTGELFF
j_call: TRBJ1-4; d_call: NA; clone_size: few; v_call: TRBV7-9; cdr3_nt: TGTGCCGGCCGAGGGCGTGATAATGAAAAACTGTTTTTT; cdr3_aa: CAGRGRDNEKLFF
j_call: TRBJ2-5; d_call: NA; clone_size: few; v_call: TRBV11-2; cdr3_nt: TGTGCCAGCAGGCCATTAGGACACCGCCAAGAGACCCAGTACTTC; cdr3_aa: CASRPLGHRQETQYF
j_call: TRBJ1-5; d_call: NA; clone_size: NA; v_call: TRBV4-2; cdr3_nt: TGTGCCAGCAGCCAAGATTGGGACGTAGGAGATCAGCCCCAGCATTTT; cdr3_aa: CASSQDWDVGDQPQHF
j_call: TRBJ1-2; d_call: TRBD1; clone_size: many; v_call: TRBV28; cdr3_nt: TGTGCCAGCAGTTTATACAGGGGGCGCGTCGGCTACACCTTC; cdr3_aa: CASSLYRGRVGYTF
j_call: TRBJ2-5; d_call: NA; clone_size: many; v_call: TRBV27; cdr3_nt: TGTGCCAGCAGTTTAACCCCTTTAGGGGAGACCCAGTACTTC; cdr3_aa: CASSLTPLGETQYF
j_call: TRBJ1-1; d_call: NA; clone_size: NA; v_call: TRBV28; cdr3_nt: TGTGCCAGCAGCCTCTGGACGCCACTATACACTGAAGCTTTCTTT; cdr3_aa: CASSLWTPLYTEAFF
j_call: TRBJ1-2; d_call: NA; clone_size: many; v_call: TRBV18; cdr3_nt: TGTGCCAGCTCACCTCAACAGGAACGGTATGGCTACACCTTC; cdr3_aa: CASSPQQERYGYTF
j_call: TRBJ2-2; d_call: TRBD2; clone_size: many; v_call: TRBV10-3; cdr3_nt: TGTGCCATCAGCGGGAGCGGGAAAACCGGGGAGCTGTTTTTT; cdr3_aa: CAISGSGKTGELFF
j_call: TRBJ1-4; d_call: NA; clone_size: many; v_call: TRBV3-1; cdr3_nt: TGTGCCAGCAGCCAAGACCCGGGACGGAATGAAAAACTGTTTTTT; cdr3_aa: CASSQDPGRNEKLFF
j_call: TRBJ1-1; d_call: NA; clone_size: many; v_call: TRBV2; cdr3_nt: TGTGCCAGCGACGGAAACACTGAAGCTTTCTTT; cdr3_aa: CASDGNTEAFF
j_call: TRBJ1-5; d_call: NA; clone_size: many; v_call: TRBV6-5; cdr3_nt: TGTGCCAGCAGTTACAGCAGGGTGAGCAATCAGCCCCAGCATTTT; cdr3_aa: CASSYSRVSNQPQHF
j_call: TRBJ1-3; d_call: TRBD1; clone_size: NA; v_call: TRBV10-3; cdr3_nt: TGTGCCACCCTCGACAGGGCAGGAAACACCATATATTTT; cdr3_aa: CATLDRAGNTIYF
j_call: TRBJ1-6; d_call: NA; clone_size: NA; v_call: TRBV10-3; cdr3_nt: TGTGCCATCAGTGGGGCTGAATATTCCCTCTCACCCCTCCACTTT; cdr3_aa: CAISGAEYSLSPLHF
j_call: TRBJ2-7; d_call: TRBD1; clone_size: many; v_call: TRBV5-1; cdr3_nt: TGTGCCAGCAGTTTAGGGACAGGGGCCTACGAGCAGTACTTC; cdr3_aa: CASSLGTGAYEQYF
j_call: TRBJ2-7; d_call: TRBD1; clone_size: many; v_call: TRBV11-1; cdr3_nt: TGTGCCAGCAGCCGGGGACAGGGCCTAGCGATGAGCTCCTACGAGCAGTACTTC; cdr3_aa: CASSRGQGLAMSSYEQYF
j_call: TRBJ1-1; d_call: NA; clone_size: few; v_call: TRBV20-1; cdr3_nt: TGCGCGGCGGACAGAAACACTGAAGCTTTCTTT; cdr3_aa: CAADRNTEAFF
j_call: TRBJ2-5; d_call: TRBD2; clone_size: NA; v_call: TRBV20-1; cdr3_nt: TGCAGTGCTAGATTCTCTAGCGGTCAAGAGACCCAGTACTTC; cdr3_aa: CSARFSSGQETQYF
j_call: TRBJ2-7; d_call: NA; clone_size: few; v_call: TRBV20-1; cdr3_nt: TGCAGTGCTAGCGGGGGTTACGAGCAGTACTTC; cdr3_aa: CSASGGYEQYF
j_call: TRBJ2-5; d_call: NA; clone_size: NA; v_call: TRBV18; cdr3_nt: TGTGCCAGCTCACCTTCCGGGGAGACCCAGTACTTC; cdr3_aa: CASSPSGETQYF
j_call: TRBJ2-2; d_call: NA; clone_size: many; v_call: TRBV12-3/TRBV12-4; cdr3_nt: TGTGCCAGCAGTCAATTTGACTTGAACACCGGGGAGCTGTTTTTT; cdr3_aa: CASSQFDLNTGELFF
j_call: TRBJ1-1; d_call: TRBD1; clone_size: NA; v_call: TRBV28; cdr3_nt: TGTGCCAGCAGTCAGGCGGGGACAGGGGGAGCTTTCTTT; cdr3_aa: CASSQAGTGGAFF
j_call: TRBJ2-5; d_call: TRBD2; clone_size: NA; v_call: TRBV9; cdr3_nt: TGTGCCAGCAGCGATCTAGCGGGAGGGCGCGAGACCCAGTACTTC; cdr3_aa: CASSDLAGGRETQYF
j_call: TRBJ2-5; d_call: TRBD1; clone_size: many; v_call: TRBV2; cdr3_nt: TGTGCCAGTGGACAGGGGATGGAGACCCAGTACTTC; cdr3_aa: CASGQGMETQYF
j_call: TRBJ2-7; d_call: TRBD2; clone_size: few; v_call: TRBV7-9; cdr3_nt: TGTGCCAGCAGCTTACCCTATAGCGGGAGCGGAAGCTACGAGCAGTACTTC; cdr3_aa: CASSLPYSGSGSYEQYF
j_call: TRBJ1-6; d_call: NA; clone_size: NA; v_call: TRBV27; cdr3_nt: TGTGCCAGCAGCCAGGGTAAGGGGAATTCACCCCTCCACTTT; cdr3_aa: CASSQGKGNSPLHF
j_call: TRBJ2-2; d_call: TRBD2; clone_size: few; v_call: TRBV6-1; cdr3_nt: TGTGCCAGCACAGGGACTAGCGGGAGTCCCGGGGAGCTGTTTTTT; cdr3_aa: CASTGTSGSPGELFF
j_call: TRBJ1-6; d_call: NA; clone_size: NA; v_call: TRBV13; cdr3_nt: TGTGCCAGCAGCTTAAGGTCTGGGAATAATTCACCCCTCCACTTT; cdr3_aa: CASSLRSGNNSPLHF
j_call: TRBJ2-7; d_call: NA; clone_size: NA; v_call: TRBV20-1; cdr3_nt: TGCAGTGCTGTCAGGGAGGGGGTATTGGACGAGCAGTACTTC; cdr3_aa: CSAVREGVLDEQYF
j_call: TRBJ2-7; d_call: NA; clone_size: NA; v_call: TRBV9; cdr3_nt: TGTGCCAGCAGCCCCAAAGGCCCCTACGAGCAGTACTTC; cdr3_aa: CASSPKGPYEQYF
j_call: TRBJ1-2; d_call: TRBD1; clone_size: once; v_call: TRBV5-1; cdr3_nt: TGCGCCAGCAGCCGGGAGGCGCACAGGGGGGCCATCTCCCAAGATGGCTACACCTTC; cdr3_aa: CASSREAHRGAISQDGYTF
j_call: TRBJ2-7; d_call: NA; clone_size: NA; v_call: TRBV9; cdr3_nt: TGTGCCAGCAGCGTGTTCCTCACAGGGAGCGAGCAGTACTTC; cdr3_aa: CASSVFLTGSEQYF
j_call: TRBJ2-7; d_call: NA; clone_size: NA; v_call: TRBV6-9; cdr3_nt: TGTGCCAGCAGTTCCACGGGCCTCTACGAGCAGTACTTC; cdr3_aa: CASSSTGLYEQYF
j_call: TRBJ1-4; d_call: NA; clone_size: NA; v_call: TRBV7-2; cdr3_nt: TGTGCCAGCAGCTTACCCGTTCGGGGGCCAACTAATGAAAAACTGTTTTTT; cdr3_aa: CASSLPVRGPTNEKLFF
j_call: TRBJ2-7; d_call: NA; clone_size: many; v_call: TRBV6-5; cdr3_nt: TGTGCCAGCAGTTACCGACAGACCTACGAGCAGTACTTC; cdr3_aa: CASSYRQTYEQYF
j_call: TRBJ2-2; d_call: NA; clone_size: few; v_call: TRBV11-3; cdr3_nt: TGTGCCAGCAGCTTAACCCCCAGTCGGGGCACCGGGGAGCTGTTTTTT; cdr3_aa: CASSLTPSRGTGELFF
j_call: TRBJ1-6; d_call: NA; clone_size: many; v_call: TRBV12-3/TRBV12-4; cdr3_nt: TGTGCCAGCAGTTCCCCCCACGGGGGGCAGCTTTCACCCCTCCACTTT; cdr3_aa: CASSSPHGGQLSPLHF
j_call: TRBJ2-5; d_call: TRBD1; clone_size: few; v_call: TRBV4-1; cdr3_nt: TGCGCCAGCAGATCCGACAGGGCGATTGGGGAGACCCAGTACTTC; cdr3_aa: CASRSDRAIGETQYF
j_call: TRBJ2-1; d_call: NA; clone_size: NA; v_call: TRBV29-1; cdr3_nt: TGCAGCGTTGAAGCATCAGGGCTATTTTCCTACAATGAGCAGTTCTTC; cdr3_aa: CSVEASGLFSYNEQFF
j_call: TRBJ2-7; d_call: TRBD2; clone_size: many; v_call: TRBV7-2; cdr3_nt: TGTGCCAGCAGCCTAGGGACTACCCTACGGGAGCAGTACTTC; cdr3_aa: CASSLGTTLREQYF
j_call: TRBJ1-2; d_call: NA; clone_size: NA; v_call: TRBV3-1; cdr3_nt: TGTGCCAGCAGCCAAGAGGGCAACGGGGGCTACACCTTC; cdr3_aa: CASSQEGNGGYTF
j_call: TRBJ2-5; d_call: NA; clone_size: many; v_call: TRBV12-3/TRBV12-4; cdr3_nt: TGTGCCAGCACCGTACAAGAGACCCAGTACTTC; cdr3_aa: CASTVQETQYF
j_call: TRBJ2-3; d_call: TRBD2; clone_size: NA; v_call: TRBV27; cdr3_nt: TGTGCCAGCAGTTTAGGTACTAGCGGGGCTAGCACAGATACGCAGTATTTT; cdr3_aa: CASSLGTSGASTDTQYF
j_call: TRBJ2-6; d_call: NA; clone_size: NA; v_call: TRBV7-9; cdr3_nt: TGTGCCAGCAGCTCCCTCCGGTGGGGGGCCAACGTCCTGACTTTC; cdr3_aa: CASSSLRWGANVLTF
j_call: TRBJ1-1; d_call: NA; clone_size: few; v_call: TRBV5-1; cdr3_nt: TGCGCCAGCAGCATAGGACAGACCGAAGCTTTCTTT; cdr3_aa: CASSIGQTEAFF
j_call: TRBJ2-3; d_call: NA; clone_size: NA; v_call: TRBV12-3/TRBV12-4; cdr3_nt: TGTGCCAGCAGTTTAACGGGACCAGATACGCAGTATTTT; cdr3_aa: CASSLTGPDTQYF
j_call: TRBJ2-5; d_call: TRBD2; clone_size: NA; v_call: TRBV9; cdr3_nt: TGTGCCAGCAGCGCAGGGAGGGCCGGGGGAGAGACCCAGTACTTC; cdr3_aa: CASSAGRAGGETQYF
j_call: TRBJ2-5; d_call: NA; clone_size: many; v_call: TRBV6-5; cdr3_nt: TGTGCCAGCAGTTACTCGGACGCGCAAGAGACCCAGTACTTC; cdr3_aa: CASSYSDAQETQYF
j_call: TRBJ1-4; d_call: NA; clone_size: many; v_call: TRBV12-3/TRBV12-4; cdr3_nt: TGTGCCAGCAGTTTGAGGGGCGGTGAAAAACTGTTTTTT; cdr3_aa: CASSLRGGEKLFF
j_call: TRBJ2-5; d_call: NA; clone_size: many; v_call: TRBV6-1; cdr3_nt: TGTGCCAGCAGTGAAGCGCTTCCTTACCAAGAGACCCAGTACTTC; cdr3_aa: CASSEALPYQETQYF
j_call: TRBJ2-7; d_call: NA; clone_size: many; v_call: TRBV20-1; cdr3_nt: TGCAGTGCTAGAGGGGCCTACGAGCAGTACTTC; cdr3_aa: CSARGAYEQYF